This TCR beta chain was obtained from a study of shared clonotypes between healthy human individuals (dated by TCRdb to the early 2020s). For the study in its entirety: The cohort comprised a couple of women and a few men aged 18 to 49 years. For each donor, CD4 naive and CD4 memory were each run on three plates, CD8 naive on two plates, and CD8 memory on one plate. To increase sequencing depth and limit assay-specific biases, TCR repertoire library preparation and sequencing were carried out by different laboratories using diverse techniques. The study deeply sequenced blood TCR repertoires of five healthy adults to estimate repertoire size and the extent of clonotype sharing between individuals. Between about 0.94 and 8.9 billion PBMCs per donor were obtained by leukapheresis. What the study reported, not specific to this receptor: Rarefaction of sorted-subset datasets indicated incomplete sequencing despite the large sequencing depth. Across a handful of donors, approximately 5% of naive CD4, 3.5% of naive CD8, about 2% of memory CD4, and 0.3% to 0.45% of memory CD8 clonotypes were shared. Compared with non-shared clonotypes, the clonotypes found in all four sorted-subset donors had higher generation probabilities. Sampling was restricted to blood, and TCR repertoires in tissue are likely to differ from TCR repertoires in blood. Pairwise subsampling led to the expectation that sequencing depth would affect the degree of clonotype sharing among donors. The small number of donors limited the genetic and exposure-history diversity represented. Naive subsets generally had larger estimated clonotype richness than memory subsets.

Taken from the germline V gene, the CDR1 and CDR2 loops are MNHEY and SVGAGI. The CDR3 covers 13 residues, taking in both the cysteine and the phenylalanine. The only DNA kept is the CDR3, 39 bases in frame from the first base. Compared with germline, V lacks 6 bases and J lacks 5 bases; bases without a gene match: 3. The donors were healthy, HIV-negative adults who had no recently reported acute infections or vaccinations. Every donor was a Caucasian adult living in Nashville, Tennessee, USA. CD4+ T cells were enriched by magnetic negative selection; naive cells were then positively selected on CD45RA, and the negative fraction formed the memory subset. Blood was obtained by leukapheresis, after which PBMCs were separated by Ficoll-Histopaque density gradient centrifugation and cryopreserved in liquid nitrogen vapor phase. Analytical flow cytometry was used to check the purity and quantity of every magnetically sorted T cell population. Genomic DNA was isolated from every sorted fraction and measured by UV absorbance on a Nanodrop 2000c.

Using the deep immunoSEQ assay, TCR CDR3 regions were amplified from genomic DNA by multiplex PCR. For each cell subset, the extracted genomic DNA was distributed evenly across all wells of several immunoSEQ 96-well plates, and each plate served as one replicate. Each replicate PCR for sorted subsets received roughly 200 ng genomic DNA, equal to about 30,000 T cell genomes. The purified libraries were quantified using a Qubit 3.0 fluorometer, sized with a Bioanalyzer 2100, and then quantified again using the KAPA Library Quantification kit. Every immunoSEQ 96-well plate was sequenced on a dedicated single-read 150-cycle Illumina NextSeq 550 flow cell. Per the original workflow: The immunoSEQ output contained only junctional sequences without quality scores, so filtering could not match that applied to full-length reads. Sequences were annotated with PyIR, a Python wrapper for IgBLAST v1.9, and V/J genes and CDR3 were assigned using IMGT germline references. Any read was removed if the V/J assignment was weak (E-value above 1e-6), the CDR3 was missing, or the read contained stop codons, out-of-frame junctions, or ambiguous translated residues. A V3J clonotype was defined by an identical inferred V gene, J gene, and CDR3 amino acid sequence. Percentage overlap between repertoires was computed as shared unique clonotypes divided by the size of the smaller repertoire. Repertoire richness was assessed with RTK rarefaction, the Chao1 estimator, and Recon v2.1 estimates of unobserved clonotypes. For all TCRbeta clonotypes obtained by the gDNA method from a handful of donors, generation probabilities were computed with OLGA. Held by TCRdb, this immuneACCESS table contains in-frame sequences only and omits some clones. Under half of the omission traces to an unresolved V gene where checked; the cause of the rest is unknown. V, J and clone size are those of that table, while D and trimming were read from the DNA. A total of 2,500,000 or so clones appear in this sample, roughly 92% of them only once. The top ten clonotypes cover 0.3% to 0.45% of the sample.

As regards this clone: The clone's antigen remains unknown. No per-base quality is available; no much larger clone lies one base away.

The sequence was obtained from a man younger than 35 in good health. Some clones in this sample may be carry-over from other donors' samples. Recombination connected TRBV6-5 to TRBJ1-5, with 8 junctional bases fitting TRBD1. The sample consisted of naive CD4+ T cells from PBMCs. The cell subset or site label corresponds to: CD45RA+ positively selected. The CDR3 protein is CASRRDRYQPQHF. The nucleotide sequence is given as TGTGCCAGCAGACGGGACAGGTATCAGCCCCAGCATTTT.